Listed here are 29 T cell receptor beta chains from one sample, sequenced in a study of blood T cells in healthy people across ages. Using a J-beta primer mix together with a sample-barcoded 5' primer, a second PCR was run for roughly 6 to 11 cycles. TCRdb re-called the 5' RACE reads through MiXCR, storing one row per CDR3 protein. The table records under 2 million distinct CDR3 sequences, 30% to 40% of them present only once. Material for sequencing was blood. The receptors here all came from a woman under 40 in good health.

This chain links TRBV21-1 with TRBJ2-5. TRBV21-1 is marked as a pseudogene. This CDR3 has 14 residues. The CDR3 sequence is CASRMVGFQETQYF. The CDR3, as DNA: TGTGCCAGCAGAATGGTGGGGTTCCAAGAGACCCAGTACTTC.

Many counts were recorded for this clonotype. The chain has TRBV7-2 and TRBJ2-7; maybe TRBD1 (6 bases). Germline lookup yields CDR1 SGHTA and CDR2 FQGNSA. Trimming cost V 3 bases and J 6 bases, with 15 bases left between them. This CDR3 spans 14 amino acids. The CDR3 here is CASSLQGTTGEQYF. The CDR3 nucleotides are TGTGCCAGCAGCTTGCAGGGGACGACTGGCGAGCAGTACTTC.

V is TRBV6-1 and J is TRBJ2-1, with a weak D call TRBD1 (5 bases). V lost 4 bases, J lost 0 bases, and 13 bases lay in between. The CDR3 runs to 16 residues. Germline assignment: CDR1 MNHNS and CDR2 SASEGT. The CDR3 loop is CASSGLGRNSYNEQFF. DNA of the CDR3: TGTGCCAGCAGTGGGTTGGGGCGGAACTCCTACAATGAGCAGTTCTTC.

The V call is TRBV30, the J call TRBJ1-2, with D hard to call. The CDR3 is made up of 15 amino acids. Trimming left V 0 bases short and J 2 bases short, with 13 bases between. Germline V CDR1 and CDR2: GTSNPN, SVGIG (reference sequence). The DNA for the CDR3 is TGTGCCTGGAGTGTACGTCCAGGACTAAACTATGGCTACACCTTC. Protein product: CAWSVRPGLNYGYTF.

The rearrangement uses TRBV27 and TRBJ2-7, with D possibly called TRBD1 or TRBD2 (5 bases each). The CDR3 is 15 residues long. V shed 5 bases and J shed 0 bases, with 14 bases lying between them. CDR1 MNHEY and CDR2 SMNVEV come from the germline V gene (reference sequence). The CDR3 region has the DNA TGTGCCAGCAGTCCCTTGGGGGAGCCCTCCTACGAGCAGTACTTC. Amino acids: CASSPLGEPSYEQYF.

This clonotype was picked up a small number of times. The chain carries TRBV20-1 and TRBJ2-3; no firm D call. CDR1 and CDR2 from the germline V gene are DFQATT and SNEGSKA (reference sequence). This CDR3 region has 13 residues. Trimming stripped 7 bases from V and 2 bases from J, with 13 bases between. CDR3: CSDTAATTDTQYF. CDR3 in DNA: TGCAGTGATACCGCAGCGACCACAGATACGCAGTATTTT.

V usage is TRBV29-1 and J usage is TRBJ2-1, with 11 bases aligning to TRBD2. CDR3 length: 15 amino acids. Germline lookup yields CDR1 SQVTM and CDR2 ANQGSEA. V lost 2 bases, J lost 9 bases, and 9 bases stayed unmatched. The CDR3 DNA sequence: TGCAGCGTTGAATACACTAGCGGGAGAATATCTGAGCAGTTCTTC. It yields the protein CSVEYTSGRISEQFF.

This clonotype has more than one count but fewer than ten. The DNA for the CDR3 is TGTGCCAGCAGTGACTCTTGGGGGACGAAGCAGTACTTC. Protein product: CASSDSWGTKQYF. J is TRBJ2-5 and V is TRBV6-4; either TRBD1 or TRBD2 may supply D (5 bases each). The CDR3 length is 13 residues. The germline V gene has CDR1 MRHNA and CDR2 SNTAGT. The V gene lost 0 bases and the J gene lost 11 bases, with 13 bases spanning the gap.

This chain links TRBV4-2 with TRBJ1-4, with 7 bases identical to TRBD1. The CDR3 contains 15 residues. After removal of 4 bases from V and 4 bases from J, the junction contained 6 bases not matched to a gene. Germline CDR1 is LGHNA and CDR2 is YNFKEQ. The CDR3, as DNA: TGTGCCAGCAGCCTAAACCGGGACAGTAATGAAAAACTGTTTTTT. Translation gives CASSLNRDSNEKLFF.

This clonotype has ten or more counts. The chain couples TRBV4-1 to TRBJ2-5, with TRBD2 matching over 7 bases. The CDR3 covers 16 residues. The V segment lost 3 bases and the J segment 1 base; nucleotides outside the gene matches: 8. Germline CDR1 is MGHRA and CDR2 is YSYEKL. CDR3 in amino acids: CASSHPNLAAQETQYF. DNA for the CDR3: TGCGCCAGCAGCCATCCCAACCTAGCGGCCCAAGAGACCCAGTACTTC.

This clonotype showed up just a few times. The rearrangement uses TRBV10-3 and TRBJ2-3, with 10 nucleotides matching TRBD2. The CDR3 is 18 amino acids. Looked up from germline, CDR1 is ENHRY and CDR2 is SYGVKD. Trimming removed 0 bases from V and 4 bases from J; junction bases left unmatched: 10. The CDR3 DNA reads TGTGCCATCAGTGAGTCGAGTGGTCTAGCGGGAGTCGCAGATACGCAGTATTTT. Its protein product is CAISESSGLAGVADTQYF.

The sample holds many counts of this clonotype. The V call is TRBV29-1, the J call TRBJ2-6, with a tentative D call TRBD1 (6 bases). Germline V gene sequence: CDR1 SQVTM, CDR2 ANQGSEA. The CDR3 runs to 15 residues. Trimming removed 6 bases from V and 2 bases from J, with 14 bases in between. The DNA of the CDR3 is TGCAGCGTCGCCGACAGGCTAGCTGGGGCCAACGTCCTGACTTTC. Its protein is CSVADRLAGANVLTF.

The rearrangement links TRBV6-2 or TRBV6-3 to TRBJ2-1; TRBD2 matches at 11 bases. Matching the DNA end better, TRBJ2-7 makes the J call doubtful. CDR3 length: 16 amino acids. CDR1 and CDR2 (germline): MNHEY, SVGEGT. The CDR3 DNA reads as TGTGCCAGCAGTTCATTTGGGGTACTAGCGGGAGACGAGCAGTACTTC. Encoded protein: CASSSFGVLAGDEQYF.

This clonotype has more than one count but fewer than ten. The chain carries TRBV4-1 and TRBJ2-5, with D maybe TRBD2 (6 bases). This CDR3 is 15 amino acids long. Germline V gene data show CDR1 as MGHRA and CDR2 as YSYEKL. The V and J ends lost 1 base and 4 bases respectively, with 13 bases between them. The CDR3: CASSQGAGRAETQYF. CDR3 coding DNA: TGCGCCAGCAGCCAAGGGGCGGGAAGGGCAGAGACCCAGTACTTC.

Details on this clonotype: Its ends do not fully match the called genes, so a read error is possible. The chain has TRBV10-3 and TRBJ2-1, with TRBD2 as a possible D gene (5 bases). The CDR3 is 14 residues long. Germline V gives CDR1 ENHRY, CDR2 SYGVKD. CDR3 sequence reads: CPITSGPLGNEQFF. The CDR3 coding sequence is TGTCCCATCACCAGCGGACCGCTTGGCAATGAGCAGTTCTTC.

The V call is TRBV4-1, the J call TRBJ1-1; D unclear. This CDR3 region has 15 residues. In germline, CDR1 is MGHRA, CDR2 YSYEKL. With 4 bases removed from V and 2 bases from J, the gap between germline ends came to 14 bases. The CDR3 DNA reads as TGCGCCAGCAGCCTAAATCAAGTGGGCAACACTGAAGCTTTCTTT. As protein: CASSLNQVGNTEAFF.

This clonotype was picked up one time. This may be a read error, as it is one base from a much larger clone. The chain employs TRBV29-1 and TRBJ2-7; D possibly matches TRBD1 or TRBD2 (5 bases each). CDR3 length: 12 residues. Germline lookup yields CDR1 SQVTM and CDR2 ANQGSEA. In DNA, the CDR3 is TGCAGCGGTGAAGTCGCAGGGAGCGAGCAGTACTTC. It translates to CSGEVAGSEQYF.

This clonotype has more than one count but fewer than ten. The gene calls are TRBV29-1 and TRBJ1-2; no reliable D call. V was clipped by 4 bases and J by 0 bases, with 9 bases between them. Germline CDR1 and CDR2: SQVTM and ANQGSEA. CDR3 size: 13 residues. The CDR3 DNA sequence: TGCAGCGTTGCAGGAGGTGCTAACTATGGCTACACCTTC. It is translated as CSVAGGANYGYTF.

V usage is TRBV6-6 and J usage is TRBJ1-4, with 7 bases lining up with TRBD1. The CDR3 is 14 amino acids. Trimming cost V 7 bases and J 3 bases; bases outside gene matches: 5. Germline V gene lookup returns CDR1 MNHNY and CDR2 SVGAGI (reference sequence). CDR3 DNA sequence: TGTGCCAGCAACCTCAGGGGGGCTAATGAAAAACTGTTTTTT. Its translation is CASNLRGANEKLFF.

This clonotype was picked up many times. The gene calls are TRBV6-1 and TRBJ1-5, with a tentative D call TRBD1 (5 bases). From germline, CDR1 is MNHNS and CDR2 SASEGT. V was shortened by 7 bases and J by 9 bases, with 16 bases between the two germline ends. The CDR3 spans 13 residues. In DNA, the CDR3 is TGTGCCAGCACCGGAGGGGCAAACAGGCCCCAGCATTTT. Translated, it gives CASTGGANRPQHF.

V is TRBV6-2 or TRBV6-3 and J is TRBJ2-1; the match to TRBD1 covers 8 bases. Trimming removed 6 bases from V and 6 bases from J; junction bases left unmatched: 10. There are 15 residues in the CDR3. Germline-derived CDR1 and CDR2 are MNHEY and SVGEGT. The CDR3: CASRLWTGFGNEQFF. The DNA of the CDR3 is TGTGCCAGCAGACTTTGGACAGGGTTCGGCAATGAGCAGTTCTTC.

The chain carries TRBV6-1 and TRBJ2-1; possibly TRBD2 for D (5 bases). CDR1 and CDR2 from the germline V gene are MNHNS and SASEGT. Trimming took off 6 bases at V and 7 bases at J, with 22 bases between the two ends. The CDR3 runs to 16 residues. The CDR3 reads CASSDPPIYRGNEQFF. In DNA form, the CDR3 reads TGTGCCAGCAGCGACCCACCCATTTACAGAGGGAATGAGCAGTTCTTC.

V gene TRBV20-1 combines with J gene TRBJ2-7, with TRBD2 matching 9 bases. The CDR3 runs to 14 residues. J lost 4 bases, V lost 5 bases, and 9 bases had no gene match. Looked up from germline, CDR1 is DFQATT and CDR2 is SNEGSKA (reference sequence). The CDR3 is CSALVSGRLYEQYF. The CDR3 nucleotides are TGCAGTGCTCTCGTGAGCGGGAGGCTTTACGAGCAGTACTTC.

The rearrangement joins TRBV2 to TRBJ2-7, with 8 bases lining up with TRBD2. Trimming removed 3 bases from V and 6 bases from J; junction bases left unmatched: 7. This CDR3 has 14 amino acids. Germline V CDR1 and CDR2: SNHLY, FYNNEI. CDR3 residues: CASSDLGLVSEQYF. The CDR3 nucleotides are TGTGCCAGCAGTGATTTGGGACTAGTCTCCGAGCAGTACTTC.

The genes are TRBV15 and TRBJ2-7; no clear D gene. The CDR3 consists of 15 residues. The V gene lost 0 bases and the J gene lost 4 bases, with 13 bases spanning the gap. CDR1 and CDR2 from the germline V gene are LNHNV and YYDKDF (reference sequence). The DNA for the CDR3 is TGTGCCACCAGCAGAGACCACAAATTAACTTACGAGCAGTACTTC. Its protein is CATSRDHKLTYEQYF.

This clonotype was picked up many times. This chain uses TRBV29-1 with TRBJ2-3; 7 bases are a match to TRBD2. This CDR3 is 14 amino acids long. Germline trimming cut 3 bases from V and 2 bases from J; bases unmatched to any gene: 5. CDR1 and CDR2 (germline): SQVTM, ANQGSEA. The CDR3 reads CSVETGGPTDTQYF. CDR3 in DNA: TGCAGCGTTGAGACGGGGGGACCCACAGATACGCAGTATTTT.

As regards this clonotype: At one of its ends the junction is not consistent with the germline gene, which may arise from a read error. The chain is built from TRBV20-1 and TRBJ1-2; D call uncertain. The CDR3 totals 15 residues. The germline V gene has CDR1 DFQATT and CDR2 SNEGSKA (reference sequence). In nucleotides, the CDR3 is TGCAGTGCTAGAGAGTCGGAGTTTACTAACTATGGCTACGCCTTC. Translation gives CSARESEFTNYGYAF.

A note on this clonotype: An end of the junction does not agree with germline; a read error may underlie this. The V call is TRBV27, the J call TRBJ1-5; 8 nucleotides match TRBD1. The CDR3 covers 12 residues. The germline V gene has CDR1 MNHEY and CDR2 SMNVEV (reference sequence). The CDR3, as DNA: TGTGCCAGCAGTTTCAGGGGGCAGCTCCAGCATTTT. Residues: CASSFRGQLQHF.

The sample holds one count of this clonotype. The genes are TRBV28 and TRBJ2-1; 7 nucleotides line up with TRBD2. This CDR3 region has 16 residues. The V segment lost 3 bases and the J segment 6 bases; nucleotides outside the gene matches: 11. Germline V gives CDR1 MDHEN, CDR2 SYDVKM. The CDR3 region has the DNA TGTGCCAGCAGTTTTCCATTGGCGGGAGTAGTCAATGAGCAGTTCTTC. Its translation: CASSFPLAGVVNEQFF.